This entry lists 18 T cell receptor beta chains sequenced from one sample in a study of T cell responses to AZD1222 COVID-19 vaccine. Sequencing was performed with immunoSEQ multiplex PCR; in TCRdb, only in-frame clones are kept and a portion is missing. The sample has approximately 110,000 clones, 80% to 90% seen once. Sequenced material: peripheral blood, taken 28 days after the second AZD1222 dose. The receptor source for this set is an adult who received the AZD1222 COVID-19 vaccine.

The CDR3 region is CASRSGSGSLPPGAFF. CDR3 DNA: TGTGCCAGCAGATCTGGGTCGGGCAGCTTACCTCCGGGGGCTTTCTTT. This rearrangement joins TRBV28 to TRBJ1-1, with D unclear. Trimming shortened V by 6 bases and J by 11 bases, and 28 bases separated the two germline ends. The CDR3 has 16 amino acids. Germline CDR1 is MDHEN and CDR2 is SYDVKM.

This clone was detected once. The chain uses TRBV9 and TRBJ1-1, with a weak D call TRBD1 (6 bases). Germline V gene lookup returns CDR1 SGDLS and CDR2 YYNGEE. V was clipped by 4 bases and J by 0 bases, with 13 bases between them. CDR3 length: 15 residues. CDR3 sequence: CASSSEGVMNTEAFF. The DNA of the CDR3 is TGTGCCAGCAGCTCCGAGGGGGTAATGAACACTGAAGCTTTCTTT.

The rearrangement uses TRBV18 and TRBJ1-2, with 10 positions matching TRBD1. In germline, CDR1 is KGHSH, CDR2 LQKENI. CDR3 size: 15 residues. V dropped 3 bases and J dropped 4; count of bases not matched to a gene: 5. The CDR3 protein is CASSPGQGGTYGYTF. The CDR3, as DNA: TGTGCCAGCTCACCCGGACAGGGGGGAACCTATGGCTACACCTTC.

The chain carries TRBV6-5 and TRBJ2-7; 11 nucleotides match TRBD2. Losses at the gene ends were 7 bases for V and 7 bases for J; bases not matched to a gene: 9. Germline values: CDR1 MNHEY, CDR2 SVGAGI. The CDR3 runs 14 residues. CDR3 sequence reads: CASTRLAGGNEQYF. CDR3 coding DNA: TGTGCCAGCACCCGTCTAGCGGGAGGCAATGAGCAGTACTTC.

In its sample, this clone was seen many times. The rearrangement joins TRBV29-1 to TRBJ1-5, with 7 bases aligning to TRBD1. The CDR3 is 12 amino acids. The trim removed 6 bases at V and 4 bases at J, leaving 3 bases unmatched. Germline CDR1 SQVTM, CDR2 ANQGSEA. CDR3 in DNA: TGCAGCGTCGTGACAGGGAATCAGCCCCAGCATTTT. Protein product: CSVVTGNQPQHF.

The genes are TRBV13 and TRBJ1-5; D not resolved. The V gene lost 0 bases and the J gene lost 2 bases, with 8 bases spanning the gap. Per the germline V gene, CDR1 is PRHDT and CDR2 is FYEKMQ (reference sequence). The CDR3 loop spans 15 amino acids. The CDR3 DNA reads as TGTGCCAGCAGCTTAGGGGTATCGGGCAATCAGCCCCAGCATTTT. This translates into CASSLGVSGNQPQHF.

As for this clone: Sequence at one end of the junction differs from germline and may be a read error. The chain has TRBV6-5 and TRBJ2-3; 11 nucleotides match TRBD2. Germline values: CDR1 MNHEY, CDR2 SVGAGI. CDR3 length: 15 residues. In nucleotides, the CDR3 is TGTGTCAGCAGACTCCGACTAGCGGGGCAAGATACGCAGTATTTT. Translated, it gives CVSRLRLAGQDTQYF.

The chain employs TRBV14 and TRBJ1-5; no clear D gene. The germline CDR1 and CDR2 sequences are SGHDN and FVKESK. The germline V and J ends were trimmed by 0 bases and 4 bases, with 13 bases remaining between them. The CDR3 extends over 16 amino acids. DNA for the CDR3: TGTGCCAGCAGCCAAGATGTGGGCGCGGGAAATCAGCCCCAGCATTTT. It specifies CASSQDVGAGNQPQHF.

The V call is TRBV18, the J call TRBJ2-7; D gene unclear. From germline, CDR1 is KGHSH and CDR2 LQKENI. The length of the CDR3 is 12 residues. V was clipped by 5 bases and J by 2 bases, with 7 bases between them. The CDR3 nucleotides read TGTGCCAGCTCAAAAGGGACCTACGAGCAGTACTTC. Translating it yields CASSKGTYEQYF.

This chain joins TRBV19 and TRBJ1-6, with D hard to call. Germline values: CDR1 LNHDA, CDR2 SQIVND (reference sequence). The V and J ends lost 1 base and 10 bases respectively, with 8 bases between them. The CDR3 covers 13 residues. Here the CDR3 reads CASSIVGTSPLHF. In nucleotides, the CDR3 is TGTGCCAGTAGTATAGTTGGCACATCACCCCTCCACTTT.

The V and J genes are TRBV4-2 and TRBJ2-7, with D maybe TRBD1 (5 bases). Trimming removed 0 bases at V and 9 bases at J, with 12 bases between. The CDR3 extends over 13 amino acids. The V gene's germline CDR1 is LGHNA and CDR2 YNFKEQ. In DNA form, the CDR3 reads TGTGCCAGCAGCCAAGATCTCAGGGATTCGCAGTACTTC. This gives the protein CASSQDLRDSQYF.

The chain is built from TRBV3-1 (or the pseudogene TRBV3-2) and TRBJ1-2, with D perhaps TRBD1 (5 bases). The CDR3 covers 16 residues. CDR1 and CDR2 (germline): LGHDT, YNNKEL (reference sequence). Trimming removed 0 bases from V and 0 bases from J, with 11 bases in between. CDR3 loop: CASSQERDGTNYGYTF. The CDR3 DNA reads TGTGCCAGCAGCCAAGAGCGGGACGGTACTAACTATGGCTACACCTTC.

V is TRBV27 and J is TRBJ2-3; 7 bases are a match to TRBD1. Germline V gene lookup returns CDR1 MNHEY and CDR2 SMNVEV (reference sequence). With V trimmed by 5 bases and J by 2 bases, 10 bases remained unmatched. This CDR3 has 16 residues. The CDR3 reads CASSPSTGLVTDTQYF. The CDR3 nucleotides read TGTGCCAGCAGTCCCTCGACAGGGCTTGTCACAGATACGCAGTATTTT.

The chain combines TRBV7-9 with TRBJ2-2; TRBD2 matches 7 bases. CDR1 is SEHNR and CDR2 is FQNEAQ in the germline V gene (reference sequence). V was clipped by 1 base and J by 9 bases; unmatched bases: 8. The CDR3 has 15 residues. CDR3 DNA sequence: TGTGCCAGCAGCTTAGAGGTAGCGGGCCACCGGGAGCTGTTTTTT. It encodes CASSLEVAGHRELFF.

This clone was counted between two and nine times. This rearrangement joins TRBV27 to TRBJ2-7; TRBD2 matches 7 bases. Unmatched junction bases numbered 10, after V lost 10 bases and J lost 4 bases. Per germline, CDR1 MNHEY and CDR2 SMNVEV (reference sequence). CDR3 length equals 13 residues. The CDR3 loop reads CATAGPFGYEQYF. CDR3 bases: TGTGCCACAGCGGGGCCCTTCGGGTACGAGCAGTACTTC.

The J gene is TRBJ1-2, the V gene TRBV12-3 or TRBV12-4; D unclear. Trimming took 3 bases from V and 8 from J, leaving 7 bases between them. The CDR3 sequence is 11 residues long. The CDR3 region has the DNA TGTGCCAGCAGTTTGTCCCGGGGCTACACCTTC. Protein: CASSLSRGYTF.

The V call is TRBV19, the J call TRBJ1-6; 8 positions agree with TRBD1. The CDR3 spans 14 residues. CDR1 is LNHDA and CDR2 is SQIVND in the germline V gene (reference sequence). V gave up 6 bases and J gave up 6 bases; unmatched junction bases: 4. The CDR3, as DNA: TGTGCCAGTAGCCACAGGGGGAGTAATTCACCCCTCCACTTT. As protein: CASSHRGSNSPLHF.

The CDR3 DNA reads as TGCGCCAGCAGCCCGGGAGCATCTCGGACAGGGGGCGCTAACTATGGCTACACCTTC. Amino acid sequence: CASSPGASRTGGANYGYTF. The chain combines TRBV5-1 with TRBJ1-2, with 11 bases identical to TRBD1. Germline trimming cut 4 bases from V and 0 bases from J; bases unmatched to any gene: 14. Germline-derived CDR1 and CDR2 are SGHRS and YFSETQ. The CDR3 covers 19 residues.